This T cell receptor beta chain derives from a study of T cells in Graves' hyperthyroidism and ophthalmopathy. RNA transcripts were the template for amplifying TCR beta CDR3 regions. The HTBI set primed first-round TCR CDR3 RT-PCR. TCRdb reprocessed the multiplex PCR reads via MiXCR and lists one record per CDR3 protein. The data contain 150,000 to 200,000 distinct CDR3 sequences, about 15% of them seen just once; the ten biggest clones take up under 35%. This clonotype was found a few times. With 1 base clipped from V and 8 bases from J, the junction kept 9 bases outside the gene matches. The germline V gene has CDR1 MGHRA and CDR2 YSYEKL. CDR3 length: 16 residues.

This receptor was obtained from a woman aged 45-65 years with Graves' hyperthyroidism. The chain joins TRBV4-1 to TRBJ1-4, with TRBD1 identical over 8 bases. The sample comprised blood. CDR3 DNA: TGCGCCAGCAGCCAAGCCCCCCGCGACAGGGGCGAAAAACTGTTTTTT. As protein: CASSQAPRDRGEKLFF.